Shown below are 27 T cell receptor beta chains from a single sample sequenced in a study of cytomegalovirus exposure and HLA in healthy donors. PCR was performed using 60 Vbeta and 13 Jbeta primers. The repertoire was sequenced with immunoSEQ multiplex PCR; TCRdb's copy has only in-frame clones and lacks some. This sample's table reports around 140,000 clones. Sequencing was performed on PBMCs. These receptors were collected from a man younger than 35 in good health and CMV-seronegative.

The rearrangement uses TRBV7-2 and TRBJ2-3, with 7 bases identical to TRBD1. The junction had 7 bases not matched to a gene; V was cut back by 5 bases and J by 2 bases. In germline, CDR1 is SGHTA, CDR2 FQGNSA. The CDR3 consists of 15 residues. The CDR3 DNA reads as TGTGCCAGCAGCCGTAGACAGGGCCCCACAGATACGCAGTATTTT. It codes for CASSRRQGPTDTQYF.

This sequence joins TRBV6-5 and TRBJ2-7; D may be TRBD1 (6 bases). This CDR3 comprises 14 residues. V was clipped by 0 bases and J by 7 bases, with 13 bases between them. CDR1 and CDR2 from the germline V gene are MNHEY and SVGAGI. The CDR3 region has the DNA TGTGCCAGCAGTTACTCGGGCAGGGGCACTGAGCAGTACTTC. It is translated as CASSYSGRGTEQYF.

The V gene is TRBV6-1, the J gene TRBJ1-1, with 7 bases that match TRBD1. Losses at the gene ends were 1 base for V and 6 bases for J; bases not matched to a gene: 11. In germline, CDR1 is MNHNS, CDR2 SASEGT. The CDR3 is 16 residues long. CDR3 amino acids: CASSEGDSYITPEAFF. The CDR3, as DNA: TGTGCCAGCAGTGAAGGGGACAGCTACATCACTCCTGAAGCTTTCTTT.

A note on this clone: One end of the junction does not line up with germline, which may come from a read error. This chain uses TRBV6-6 with TRBJ1-2, with 7 bases aligning to TRBD1. The CDR3 sequence is 13 residues long. In germline, CDR1 is MNHNY, CDR2 SVGAGI (reference sequence). The CDR3 spells CASTYSTGSGYTF. CDR3 nucleotide sequence: TGTGCCAGCACTTACTCGACAGGGAGTGGCTACACCTTC.

The J gene is TRBJ2-2, the V gene TRBV9; TRBD1 matches 9 bases. The germline V gene has CDR1 SGDLS and CDR2 YYNGEE. V shed 4 bases, J shed 4 bases, and the junction held 5 bases outside the gene matches. The CDR3 is made up of 15 amino acids. The CDR3 region is CASSPGQGFTGELFF. In nucleotides, the CDR3 is TGTGCCAGCAGCCCTGGACAGGGGTTCACCGGGGAGCTGTTTTTT.

The V and J genes are TRBV6-5 and TRBJ1-1; D is perhaps TRBD1 (5 bases). The CDR3 runs 13 residues. The germline V gene encodes CDR1 MNHEY and CDR2 SVGAGI. The germline V and J ends were trimmed by 6 bases and 10 bases, with 18 bases remaining between them. CDR3 sequence reads: CASRTEVAGGAFF. In DNA form, the CDR3 reads TGTGCCAGCAGGACCGAGGTGGCCGGGGGAGCTTTCTTT.

The chain is built from TRBV27 and TRBJ1-6; 7 bases are shared with TRBD1. V lost 5 bases and J lost 5; bases outside the gene matches: 6. Looked up from germline, CDR1 is MNHEY and CDR2 is SMNVEV (reference sequence). The CDR3 covers 15 residues. CDR3 DNA: TGTGCCAGCAGTCTCCGGGACAGAAATAATTCACCCCTCCACTTT. Its protein is CASSLRDRNNSPLHF.

V and J are TRBV11-1 and TRBJ1-1; 7 bases match TRBD1. Per germline, CDR1 SGHAT and CDR2 FQDESV (reference sequence). The V segment lost 5 bases and the J segment 7 bases; nucleotides outside the gene matches: 4. CDR3 length: 12 amino acids. CDR3 bases: TGTGCCAGCAGCGTCAGGGGGGTTGAAGCTTTCTTT. Protein sequence: CASSVRGVEAFF.

The chain employs TRBV7-9 and TRBJ2-1, with D perhaps TRBD2 (6 bases). The CDR3 is 15 residues long. V was trimmed by 2 bases and J by 5 bases, leaving 13 bases between them. Germline V lookup: CDR1 SEHNR, CDR2 FQNEAQ (reference sequence). CDR3 in amino acids: CASSLSASADNEQFF. The CDR3 region has the DNA TGTGCCAGCAGCTTATCCGCTAGCGCCGACAATGAGCAGTTCTTC.

V is TRBV5-5 and J is TRBJ2-6, with a possible D match to TRBD2 (5 bases). Trimming took 4 bases from V and 1 from J, leaving 9 bases between them. The CDR3 is made up of 15 amino acids. The germline V gene has CDR1 SGHKS and CDR2 YYEKEE (reference sequence). The CDR3 DNA is TGTGCCAGCAGCACTGGAGGTTCTGGGGCCAACGTCCTGACTTTC. Amino acid sequence: CASSTGGSGANVLTF.

The V gene is TRBV4-3, the J gene TRBJ2-2; a possible D gene is TRBD1 (6 bases). Trimming took off 4 bases at V and 4 bases at J, with 16 bases between the two ends. Germline-derived CDR1 and CDR2 are LGHNA and YSLEER. The CDR3 is made up of 16 amino acids. The CDR3 bases are TGCGCCAGCAGCCTCAGGGGACACGTGGGCACCGGGGAGCTGTTTTTT. This codes for CASSLRGHVGTGELFF.

V is TRBV2 and J is TRBJ1-6, with D perhaps matching TRBD1 (5 bases). The V and J ends lost 8 bases and 9 bases respectively, with 14 bases between them. CDR3 length equals 13 residues. Germline V gives CDR1 SNHLY, CDR2 FYNNEI. The CDR3 here is CASQTVLGSPLHF. DNA of the CDR3: TGTGCCAGCCAGACAGTACTCGGTTCACCCCTCCACTTT.

In DNA form, the CDR3 reads TGCGCCAGCAGCGGATCGGGACAGGGATTTGAAAAACTGTTTTTT. It yields the protein CASSGSGQGFEKLFF. The chain joins TRBV5-1 to TRBJ1-4; 9 nucleotides align to TRBD1. The germline CDR1 and CDR2 sequences are SGHRS and YFSETQ. V lost 4 bases to trimming and J lost 7 bases; unmatched junction nucleotides: 8. This CDR3 contains 15 residues.

The chain carries TRBV6-1 and TRBJ2-4; a possible D gene is TRBD2 (5 bases). The CDR3 is made up of 15 amino acids. The germline V gene encodes CDR1 MNHNS and CDR2 SASEGT. Trimming cost V 2 bases and J 0 bases, with 8 bases left between them. The CDR3, as DNA: TGTGCCAGCAGTGAACCGGCGGGAGCCAAAAACATTCAGTACTTC. Its translation: CASSEPAGAKNIQYF.

This chain links TRBV6-1 with TRBJ1-5, with 11 bases fitting TRBD1. The CDR3 extends over 15 amino acids. The germline V gene encodes CDR1 MNHNS and CDR2 SASEGT. J lost 6 bases, V lost 6 bases, and 7 bases had no gene match. CDR3 residues: CASRPGTGGVQPQHF. DNA for the CDR3: TGTGCCAGCAGGCCCGGGACAGGGGGTGTTCAGCCCCAGCATTTT.

The chain is built from TRBV28 and TRBJ1-2; tentatively, D is TRBD1 (6 bases). Germline lookup yields CDR1 MDHEN and CDR2 SYDVKM. Between the trimmed V and J ends, which lost 7 bases and 3 bases, there was a span of 15 bases. This CDR3 is built from 14 residues. The CDR3 DNA reads as TGTGCCAGCACGAGTCCTTCAGGGGACTATGGCTACACCTTC. Translation: CASTSPSGDYGYTF.

About this clone: This sample includes further DNA sequences coding for the same CDR3. CDR3 nucleotides: TGTGCCAGTAGTACGGACAGCTACGAGCAGTACTTC. Its protein product is CASSTDSYEQYF. This rearrangement joins TRBV19 to TRBJ2-7; possibly TRBD1 for D (6 bases). This CDR3 is built from 12 residues. Per germline, CDR1 LNHDA and CDR2 SQIVND (reference sequence). V lost 4 bases to trimming and J lost 3 bases, with 7 bases between them.

V is TRBV19 and J is TRBJ1-4; TRBD1 matches 9 bases. The CDR3 is 15 residues long. With V trimmed by 7 bases and J by 5 bases, 8 bases remained unmatched. Germline CDR1 reads LNHDA; CDR2 reads SQIVND (reference sequence). This chain's CDR3 is CASIPTGTGNEKLFF. In nucleotides, the CDR3 is TGTGCCAGTATCCCAACCGGGACAGGGAATGAAAAACTGTTTTTT.

V is TRBV19 and J is TRBJ2-2; 10 nucleotides align to TRBD2. The CDR3 spans 16 residues. Per germline, CDR1 LNHDA and CDR2 SQIVND (reference sequence). The V gene end was trimmed by 5 bases and the J gene end by 4 bases; junction bases not matched to a gene: 7. The CDR3 loop is CASSSLAGVFTGELFF. CDR3 DNA sequence: TGTGCCAGTAGTTCCCTAGCGGGAGTTTTCACCGGGGAGCTGTTTTTT.

V and J are TRBV28 and TRBJ2-4; D call uncertain. Trimming pared 5 bases from V and 9 bases from J, leaving 11 bases between. CDR1 MDHEN and CDR2 SYDVKM come from the germline V gene. This CDR3 spans 12 amino acids. DNA for the CDR3: TGTGCCAGCAGTCCCTTTGCCGGCATTCAGTACTTC. Protein: CASSPFAGIQYF.

The J gene is TRBJ1-1, the V gene TRBV7-2; possibly TRBD1 for D (6 bases). Trimming took 5 bases from V and 1 from J, leaving 17 bases between them. Germline V CDR1 and CDR2: SGHTA, FQGNSA. This CDR3 has 16 amino acids. The CDR3 DNA reads TGTGCCAGCAGCCTTACAGGGCTCCCCTCGAACACTGAAGCTTTCTTT. Translation gives CASSLTGLPSNTEAFF. Complete variable domain (other parts from reference TRBV7-2 and TRBJ1-1): GAGVSQSPSNKVTEKGKDVELRCDPISGHTALYWYRQSLGQGLEFLIYFQGNSAPDKSGLPSDRFSAERTGGSVSTLTIQRTQQEDSAVYLCASSLTGLPSNTEAFFGQGTRLTVV.

J is TRBJ1-1 and V is TRBV6-5; TRBD1 might be the D (6 bases). CDR1 is MNHEY, CDR2 SVGAGI, per germline. V lost 7 bases, J lost 1 base, and 10 bases lay in between. The CDR3 has 13 amino acids. CDR3 coding DNA: TGTGCCAGCACCCCACAGGGGAACACTGAAGCTTTCTTT. The encoded protein is CASTPQGNTEAFF.

J is TRBJ1-2 and V is TRBV28; D ambiguous. Trimming cost V 3 bases and J 5 bases, with 10 bases left between them. This CDR3 region has 13 residues. Germline loops: CDR1 MDHEN, CDR2 SYDVKM. The CDR3 reads CASSLGRTYGYTF. The CDR3 DNA reads TGTGCCAGCAGTTTGGGTCGGACTTATGGCTACACCTTC.

V and J are TRBV6-5 and TRBJ2-7; D perhaps matches TRBD1 (5 bases). CDR3 size: 14 residues. V lost 2 bases and J 0 bases, leaving 8 bases between the germline ends. Germline V gene data show CDR1 as MNHEY and CDR2 as SVGAGI. The CDR3 spells CASSYQGSSYEQYF. The CDR3 bases are TGTGCCAGCAGTTACCAGGGTAGCTCCTACGAGCAGTACTTC.

The CDR3 DNA reads TGCAGCGTCCACCGGGACAGGGCTGGCAATGAGCAGTTCTTC. Protein: CSVHRDRAGNEQFF. The rearrangement links TRBV29-1 to TRBJ2-1; 9 bases fit TRBD1. CDR3 length equals 14 residues. Germline V gives CDR1 SQVTM, CDR2 ANQGSEA. The ends lost 6 bases at V and 6 bases at J; junction bases unmatched: 9.

The rearrangement links TRBV5-4 to TRBJ2-7; 16 nucleotides line up with TRBD2. Trimming removed 4 bases from V and 5 bases from J; junction bases left unmatched: 9. The CDR3 has 17 amino acids. Germline-derived CDR1 and CDR2 are SGHNT and YYREEE (reference sequence). In DNA form, the CDR3 reads TGTGCCAGCAGCCCGGGACTAGCGGGGGGGCCTATGGACGAGCAGTACTTC. Amino acid sequence: CASSPGLAGGPMDEQYF.

The chain has TRBV10-2 and TRBJ2-2; D may be TRBD1 (6 bases). CDR3 length: 15 amino acids. Germline V gene data show CDR1 as WSHSY and CDR2 as SAAADI. V was shortened by 7 bases and J by 1 base, with 13 bases between the two germline ends. CDR3 residues: CASILRGQNTGELFF. CDR3 in DNA: TGCGCCAGCATCCTCCGGGGACAGAACACCGGGGAGCTGTTTTTT.